One and the same sample provided the 21 T cell receptor beta chains below, sequenced in a study of cytomegalovirus exposure and HLA in healthy donors. Primers: 60 Vbeta forward and 13 Jbeta reverse. TCRdb's copy holds only in-frame clones and misses some; the assay was immunoSEQ multiplex PCR. This sample has under 200,000 clones; under 70% occur once, and the top ten carry around 3%. The sample was PBMCs. The receptors shown here come from a woman aged 40 to 50 in good health and CMV-seropositive.

J is TRBJ2-1 and V is TRBV10-3; 8 nucleotides agree with TRBD2. Germline lookup yields CDR1 ENHRY and CDR2 SYGVKD. The CDR3 is 13 residues long. V lost 8 bases to trimming and J lost 6 bases; unmatched junction nucleotides: 6. The CDR3 loop reads CAILAGTSNEQFF. The DNA for the CDR3 is TGTGCCATCCTAGCGGGCACGAGCAATGAGCAGTTCTTC.

This clone was detected a few times. This chain uses TRBV7-9 with TRBJ1-1, with D maybe TRBD1 (6 bases). Trimming removed 1 base from V and 8 bases from J, with 11 bases in between. Germline V CDR1 and CDR2: SEHNR, FQNEAQ (reference sequence). There are 13 residues in the CDR3. DNA of the CDR3: TGTGCCAGCAGCTTAGGACCGACAGGAGAAGCTTTCTTT. This codes for CASSLGPTGEAFF.

The rearrangement uses TRBV9 and TRBJ1-5; 9 bases are shared with TRBD1. The CDR3 contains 16 residues. After removal of 4 bases from V and 5 bases from J, the junction contained 10 bases not matched to a gene. The V gene's germline CDR1 is SGDLS and CDR2 YYNGEE. CDR3 residues: CASSPGTGREDQPQHF. The CDR3 nucleotides are TGTGCCAGCAGCCCGGGGACAGGGAGGGAGGATCAGCCCCAGCATTTT.

V and J are TRBV7-3 and TRBJ2-3; no clear D. Germline CDR1 is SGHTA and CDR2 is FQGTGA. The ends were cut back, 1 base at V and 2 bases at J, with 7 bases in the middle. There are 14 residues in the CDR3. As DNA, the CDR3 is TGTGCCAGCAGCTTAATGCCTAACACAGATACGCAGTATTTT. This translates into CASSLMPNTDTQYF.

This clone has only a few counts. The V gene is TRBV4-1, the J gene TRBJ1-5; TRBD1 aligns across 8 bases. Germline CDR1 and CDR2: MGHRA and YSYEKL. The J segment lost 0 bases and the V segment lost 1 base, leaving 11 bases of the junction unmatched. This CDR3 is 19 amino acids long. This chain's CDR3 is CASSQGPRTGSNSNQPQHF. The CDR3 DNA sequence: TGCGCCAGCAGCCAAGGCCCCAGGACAGGGTCGAATAGCAATCAGCCCCAGCATTTT.

V gene TRBV6-4 combines with J gene TRBJ2-2; TRBD1 agrees at 9 bases. From germline, CDR1 is MRHNA and CDR2 SNTAGT. CDR3 length: 14 amino acids. J was trimmed by 5 bases and V by 8 bases; bases with no gene match: 6. CDR3 in DNA: TGTGCCAGCGCACGGGACAGGGCAACCGGGGAGCTGTTTTTT. Translation: CASARDRATGELFF.

The genes are TRBV7-2 and TRBJ1-5, with a possible D match to TRBD1 (6 bases). The V gene's germline CDR1 is SGHTA and CDR2 FQGNSA. Between the trimmed V and J ends, which lost 2 bases and 6 bases, there was a span of 14 bases. There are 15 residues in the CDR3. This CDR3 is CASSLTGGAGQPQHF. As DNA, the CDR3 is TGTGCCAGCAGCTTAACTGGGGGCGCGGGTCAGCCCCAGCATTTT.

The CDR3 bases are TGCAGCGTTGAAAGGCGGGGGGGAAAGGAAGAGACCCAGTACTTC. This encodes CSVERRGGKEETQYF. V is TRBV29-1 and J is TRBJ2-5; 9 nucleotides match TRBD2. V gave up 2 bases and J gave up 3 bases; unmatched junction bases: 7. Germline V CDR1 and CDR2: SQVTM, ANQGSEA. The CDR3 totals 15 residues.

This chain uses TRBV4-3 with TRBJ2-1; 14 positions match TRBD2. Germline V lookup: CDR1 LGHNA, CDR2 YSLEER. With V trimmed by 0 bases and J by 7 bases, 17 bases remained unmatched. This CDR3 has 21 amino acids. The CDR3 DNA reads as TGCGCCAGCAGCCAAGATCTTCGGGCTACGGGACTAGCGGGAGTGGGGAATGAGCAGTTCTTC. It specifies CASSQDLRATGLAGVGNEQFF.

This sequence joins TRBV7-2 and TRBJ1-1, with D perhaps TRBD1 (6 bases). The germline V gene has CDR1 SGHTA and CDR2 FQGNSA. The CDR3 has 15 residues. V gave up 1 base and J gave up 4 bases, with 13 bases separating them. In DNA form, the CDR3 reads TGTGCCAGCAGCTTAGGGTTAGGGGGATCCACTGAAGCTTTCTTT. Protein product: CASSLGLGGSTEAFF.

CDR3 DNA sequence: TGTGCCAGCAGCAAAGGGCGGAGCAACACCGGGGAGCTGTTTTTT. Its translation: CASSKGRSNTGELFF. The genes are TRBV21-1 and TRBJ2-2; no check of the table's D call, TRBD2, against the DNA was made. TRBV21-1 is listed as a pseudogene. This CDR3 is built from 15 residues.

The chain carries TRBV5-1 and TRBJ2-7; TRBD2 matches at 7 bases. Trimming cost V 4 bases and J 4 bases; bases outside gene matches: 14. Per the germline V gene, CDR1 is SGHRS and CDR2 is YFSETQ. This CDR3 comprises 16 residues. CDR3 coding DNA: TGCGCCAGCAGCCCCGGATCGTCGGGACTAACGTACGAGCAGTACTTC. This translates into CASSPGSSGLTYEQYF.

This clone has more than one count but fewer than ten. At one end, the junction sequence differs from germline, possibly due to a read error. This chain uses TRBV13 with TRBJ1-2, with D possibly matching TRBD1 (5 bases). The CDR3 sequence is 13 residues long. CDR1 PRHDT and CDR2 FYEKMQ come from the germline V gene (reference sequence). The CDR3 is CASSSGLDYGYPF. CDR3 sequence (DNA): TGTGCCAGCAGCTCGGGACTAGACTATGGCTACCCCTTC.

CDR3 amino acids: CASSHAGGETQYF. For the CDR3, the DNA is TGCGCCAGCAGCCACGCCGGGGGGGAGACCCAGTACTTC. V gene TRBV4-1 combines with J gene TRBJ2-5; 7 positions match TRBD2. The CDR3 is 13 residues long. The V and J ends lost 3 bases and 5 bases, in that order; junction bases with no gene match: 3. Germline CDR1 is MGHRA and CDR2 is YSYEKL.

This chain uses TRBV5-6 with TRBJ1-5, with TRBD1 identical over 8 bases. CDR1 is SGHDT, CDR2 YYEEEE, per germline. Trimming removed 4 bases from V and 4 bases from J; junction bases left unmatched: 4. The CDR3 has 14 amino acids. CDR3 amino acids: CASSPGQGNQPQHF. The DNA for the CDR3 is TGTGCCAGCAGCCCCGGACAGGGTAATCAGCCCCAGCATTTT.

In this sample, this clone turned up a few times. This chain links TRBV6-5 with TRBJ2-5, with 8 bases lining up with TRBD2. The J segment lost 4 bases and the V segment lost 5 bases, leaving 6 bases of the junction unmatched. The CDR3 is made up of 14 amino acids. The germline gives CDR1 MNHEY, CDR2 SVGAGI. The CDR3 nucleotides are TGTGCCAGCAGTACTAGCGGATTCGCAGAGACCCAGTACTTC. Protein: CASSTSGFAETQYF.

V and J are TRBV9 and TRBJ2-6; D ambiguous. This CDR3 is 15 amino acids long. CDR1 is SGDLS and CDR2 is YYNGEE in the germline V gene. The V gene lost 0 bases and the J gene lost 4 bases, with 8 bases spanning the gap. The DNA of the CDR3 is TGTGCCAGCAGCGTAGAAGCTTCCGGGGCCAACGTCCTGACTTTC. Its protein is CASSVEASGANVLTF.

The chain uses TRBV28 and TRBJ1-5; TRBD1 agrees at 7 bases. The germline CDR1 and CDR2 sequences are MDHEN and SYDVKM. V shed 6 bases and J 7 bases; nucleotides not matched to a gene: 12. The CDR3 has 15 amino acids. CDR3: CASSLSDREVQPQHF. The DNA of the CDR3 is TGTGCCAGCAGCCTCTCCGACAGGGAGGTCCAGCCCCAGCATTTT.

This clone appeared a single time. The V call is TRBV5-1, the J call TRBJ2-7; TRBD1 matches 9 bases. Germline CDR1 and CDR2: SGHRS and YFSETQ. The CDR3 runs to 16 residues. The V gene end was trimmed by 2 bases and the J gene end by 2 bases; junction bases not matched to a gene: 8. As DNA, the CDR3 is TGCGCCAGCAGCTTTCGGACAGGGGTATCGGCCTACGAGCAGTACTTC. Its protein is CASSFRTGVSAYEQYF.

The chain is built from TRBV27 and TRBJ1-1; the D gene is possibly TRBD1 (6 bases). The CDR3 runs 14 residues. Trimming took 3 bases from V and 7 from J, leaving 15 bases between them. Germline V CDR1 and CDR2: MNHEY, SMNVEV (reference sequence). The CDR3 region has the DNA TGTGCCAGCAGTTTCGACAGGACAGCCCTTGAAGCTTTCTTT. Its translation is CASSFDRTALEAFF.

This clone has just a few counts. CDR3 sequence: CASSLFPDRMEETQYF. The CDR3 region has the DNA TGTGCCAGCAGCTTGTTCCCGGACAGGATGGAAGAGACCCAGTACTTC. The chain links TRBV5-6 to TRBJ2-5; TRBD1 aligns across 7 bases. The CDR3 sequence is 16 residues long. Losses at the gene ends were 1 base for V and 3 bases for J; bases not matched to a gene: 9. Germline CDR1 reads SGHDT; CDR2 reads YYEEEE.